This T cell receptor (beta chain) was found in a study of T cells of healthy individuals (dated by TCRdb to about 2018). This clonotype was recorded at least ten times. What antigen it recognizes has not been identified. No base quality information exists; no much larger clone differs at one position. Library preparation used 5' RACE. The listed sequencing device is Illumina MiSeq. In TCRdb, the public reads were trimmed at Q25 with fastp and aligned with MiXCR, with productive beta chains retained. For every CDR3 protein sequence, its rows merge into one entry that carries the most common genes and DNA. Within this sample are tens of thousands of distinct CDR3 sequences, with 16% of them counted one time only. The ten largest clones capture around 4.7% of the sample. The sequence was collected from a human donor in good health.

The DNA sequence follows: TGTGCCAGCAGTTTAACAGGAGCTATTGAAAAACTGTTTTTT. Translated, this is CASSLTGAIEKLFF. Rearrangement joined TRBV12-3 or TRBV12-4 to TRBJ1-4, with TRBD1 as a weak D call on 5 bases. A distance of 11 bases separates the germline ends of V and J, which lose 2 bases and 7 bases respectively. Including the terminal cysteine and phenylalanine, the CDR3 comprises 14 residues. Here the CDR3 DNA is all that survives: 42 bases in frame from base 1.